A single sample is the source of the 30 T cell receptor beta chains below, sequenced in a study of cytomegalovirus exposure and HLA in healthy donors. Measured with immunoSEQ multiplex PCR; TCRdb has only the in-frame clones, and not every one. The repertoire includes approximately 100,000 clones, under 95% of them detected once, and around 1.1% sits in the top ten. Sequenced sample: PBMCs. These receptors all come from a woman aged 25 to 39 in good health and CMV-seropositive.

In DNA, the CDR3 is TGTGCCAGCAGTAAAAGGACAGGGGTTAACACTGAAGCTTTCTTT. It encodes CASSKRTGVNTEAFF. The chain recombines TRBV11-3 with TRBJ1-1; 9 bases agree with TRBD1. The V and J ends lost 6 bases and 2 bases, in that order; junction bases with no gene match: 7. Germline V gene sequence: CDR1 SGHNT, CDR2 YENEEA. This CDR3 has 15 amino acids.

CDR3 nucleotide sequence: TGTGCCACCCAGATACACGATGCCTACGAGCAGTACTTC. Its protein is CATQIHDAYEQYF. The chain has TRBV5-5 and TRBJ2-7; D gene uncertain. CDR1 SGHKS and CDR2 YYEKEE come from the germline V gene (reference sequence). With 9 bases removed from V and 2 bases from J, the gap between germline ends came to 15 bases. The CDR3 length is 13 residues. Together with reference TRBV5-5 and TRBJ2-7, the CDR3 gives the full variable domain: DAGVTQSPTHLIKTRGQQVTLRCSPISGHKSVSWYQQVLGQGPQFIFQYYEKEERGRGNFPDRFSARQFPNYSSELNVNALLLGDSALYLCATQIHDAYEQYFGPGTRLTVT.

The J gene is TRBJ1-5, the V gene TRBV6-5; D not resolved. CDR3 length: 13 residues. V was clipped by 3 bases and J by 6 bases, with 9 bases between them. Germline-derived CDR1 and CDR2 are MNHEY and SVGAGI. The CDR3 sequence is CASSYGPFQPQHF. CDR3 sequence (DNA): TGTGCCAGCAGTTATGGGCCGTTTCAGCCCCAGCATTTT.

V usage is TRBV7-8 and J usage is TRBJ1-3; TRBD1 might be the D (5 bases). The CDR3 covers 14 residues. V lost 5 bases and J 0 bases, leaving 8 bases between the germline ends. Germline CDR1 and CDR2: SGHVS and FQNEAQ. The CDR3 nucleotides are TGTGCCAGCAGCCGGGGGAACTCTGGAAACACCATATATTTT. Amino acids: CASSRGNSGNTIYF.

The chain combines TRBV11-2 with TRBJ1-1; possibly TRBD1 for D (5 bases). Looked up from germline, CDR1 is SGHAT and CDR2 is FQNNGV. This CDR3 is 14 amino acids long. Trimming took off 2 bases at V and 1 base at J, with 8 bases between the two ends. Here the CDR3 reads CASSLTTGNTEAFF. Here the CDR3 DNA reads TGTGCCAGCAGCTTAACAACAGGGAACACTGAAGCTTTCTTT.

The rearrangement joins TRBV4-1 to TRBJ2-3, with TRBD2 identical over 16 bases. The ends lost 4 bases at V and 2 bases at J; junction bases unmatched: 3. Germline lookup yields CDR1 MGHRA and CDR2 YSYEKL. The CDR3 consists of 17 residues. The DNA for the CDR3 is TGCGCCAGCAGCCTGGGACTAGCGGGAGGGCCCACAGATACGCAGTATTTT. Translation: CASSLGLAGGPTDTQYF.

This sequence joins TRBV19 and TRBJ1-2, with TRBD1 identical over 9 bases. Trimming removed 7 bases from V and 7 bases from J; junction bases left unmatched: 10. The CDR3 length is 14 residues. Germline V CDR1 and CDR2: LNHDA, SQIVND (reference sequence). This CDR3 reads CASTKTGGPLGYTF. DNA of the CDR3: TGTGCCAGTACCAAGACAGGGGGGCCGCTTGGCTACACCTTC.

The rearrangement links TRBV29-1 to TRBJ1-2, with a weak D call TRBD1 (6 bases). V gave up 6 bases and J gave up 3 bases, with 17 bases separating them. There are 14 residues in the CDR3. Germline values: CDR1 SQVTM, CDR2 ANQGSEA. The CDR3 DNA sequence: TGCAGCGTCGGAAAGCCAGGGGAACACTATGGCTACACCTTC. It is translated as CSVGKPGEHYGYTF. Supplemented by reference TRBV29-1 and TRBJ1-2, the full variable domain reads SAVISQKPSRDICQRGTSLTIQCQVDSQVTMMFWYRQQPGQSLTLIATANQGSEATYESGFVIDKFPISRPNLTFSTLTVSNMSPEDSSIYLCSVGKPGEHYGYTFGSGTRLTVV.

The V gene is TRBV28, the J gene TRBJ1-4; D is unresolved. Germline V lookup: CDR1 MDHEN, CDR2 SYDVKM. The V gene lost 6 bases and the J gene lost 7 bases, with 18 bases spanning the gap. The CDR3 spans 15 residues. CDR3 sequence (DNA): TGTGCCAGCAGCCCTAGGTCCATATTGGGTGAAAAACTGTTTTTT. Its translation is CASSPRSILGEKLFF.

V and J are TRBV6-5 and TRBJ2-2; TRBD2 might be the D (7 bases). V was cut by 7 bases and J by 7 bases, with 16 bases left in between. Looked up from germline, CDR1 is MNHEY and CDR2 is SVGAGI. The CDR3 totals 14 residues. As DNA, the CDR3 is TGTGCCAGCACCAAAGGGGGGGCCGGCGGGGAGCTGTTTTTT. Amino acid sequence: CASTKGGAGGELFF.

The rearrangement uses TRBV2 and TRBJ1-5, with D uncertain. This CDR3 has 15 amino acids. CDR1 is SNHLY, CDR2 FYNNEI, per germline. V was pared by 6 bases and J by 9 bases, with 21 bases between. The CDR3 reads CASSRNKGLPGPQHF. Written as DNA, the CDR3 is TGTGCCAGCAGCAGGAACAAAGGTTTGCCTGGGCCCCAGCATTTT.

The chain carries TRBV7-8 and TRBJ2-1, with 9 bases that match TRBD2. The CDR3 length is 17 residues. V shed 2 bases and J 9 bases; nucleotides not matched to a gene: 14. Per the germline V gene, CDR1 is SGHVS and CDR2 is FQNEAQ. The CDR3, as DNA: TGTGCCAGCAGCTTACTCGGCGGGAGGGCCGTGTATGGTGAGCAGTTCTTC. This gives the protein CASSLLGGRAVYGEQFF.

The rearrangement links TRBV7-9 to TRBJ2-6, with 7 bases matching TRBD1. Germline lookup yields CDR1 SEHNR and CDR2 FQNEAQ (reference sequence). The CDR3 covers 16 residues. Germline trimming cut 4 bases from V and 0 bases from J; bases unmatched to any gene: 3. The DNA of the CDR3 is TGTGCCAGCAGCTCCTACAGGGGCTCTGGGGCCAACGTCCTGACTTTC. This codes for CASSSYRGSGANVLTF.

The V gene is TRBV6-1, the J gene TRBJ1-1; TRBD1 aligns across 8 bases. V trimming: 1 base; J trimming: 5 bases; junction bases outside the gene matches: 3. The CDR3 consists of 14 residues. The germline V gene encodes CDR1 MNHNS and CDR2 SASEGT. The CDR3 bases are TGTGCCAGCAGTGAAGGGGACAGGAGAACTGAAGCTTTCTTT. The encoded protein is CASSEGDRRTEAFF.

This chain joins TRBV28 and TRBJ1-2; D gene unclear. Germline V gene lookup returns CDR1 MDHEN and CDR2 SYDVKM. The CDR3 has 14 residues. Trimming removed 3 bases from V and 2 bases from J, with 10 bases in between. Here the CDR3 DNA reads TGTGCCAGCAGTTTGGGAGCATCCAACTATGGCTACACCTTC. It codes for CASSLGASNYGYTF.

The chain is built from TRBV4-2 and TRBJ2-5, with 8 bases identical to TRBD1. The junction had 9 bases not matched to a gene; V was cut back by 5 bases and J by 4 bases. Germline-derived CDR1 and CDR2 are LGHNA and YNFKEQ. The CDR3 loop spans 15 amino acids. The chain's CDR3 is CASSVMTGAGETQYF. CDR3 DNA sequence: TGTGCCAGCAGCGTCATGACAGGGGCGGGAGAGACCCAGTACTTC.

The rearrangement uses TRBV6-6 and TRBJ1-2, with 7 bases that match TRBD1. V gave up 2 bases and J gave up 4 bases; unmatched junction bases: 7. This CDR3 comprises 15 residues. Germline V gene data show CDR1 as MNHNY and CDR2 as SVGAGI (reference sequence). The CDR3 nucleotides read TGTGCCAGCAGTTACGGCCTGGACAGGACCTATGGCTACACCTTC. Its protein product is CASSYGLDRTYGYTF.

The sample holds one count of this clone. V is TRBV9 and J is TRBJ1-3; 8 positions match TRBD1. Germline V gene lookup returns CDR1 SGDLS and CDR2 YYNGEE. With 0 bases clipped from V and 0 bases from J, the junction kept 2 bases outside the gene matches. CDR3 length: 16 amino acids. The CDR3 loop is CASSVVDRGSGNTIYF. CDR3 DNA: TGTGCCAGCAGCGTAGTCGACAGGGGCTCTGGAAACACCATATATTTT.

CDR3 protein: CASSLAGRADEQYF. Written as DNA, the CDR3 is TGTGCCAGCAGCTTAGCGGGAAGGGCGGACGAGCAGTACTTC. The chain joins TRBV11-2 to TRBJ2-7; possibly TRBD2 for D (5 bases). CDR1 and CDR2 from the germline V gene are SGHAT and FQNNGV. V was pared by 1 base and J by 5 bases, with 12 bases between. This CDR3 region has 14 residues.

This clone was counted a few times. The gene calls are TRBV2 and TRBJ2-7; TRBD2 aligns across 10 bases. The CDR3 is 14 residues long. Per germline, CDR1 SNHLY and CDR2 FYNNEI. The junction had 10 bases not matched to a gene; V was cut back by 5 bases and J by 9 bases. CDR3 in amino acids: CASSSDLPSGGQYF. CDR3 DNA sequence: TGTGCCAGCAGTTCGGACCTCCCTAGCGGGGGGCAGTACTTC.

This chain connects TRBV18 to TRBJ2-7; weak D call: TRBD2 (5 bases). The CDR3 is 17 amino acids. Germline V gene sequence: CDR1 KGHSH, CDR2 LQKENI. With 3 bases removed from V and 3 bases from J, the gap between germline ends came to 21 bases. The CDR3 loop is CASSPQALAYKDYEQYF. The CDR3 nucleotides are TGTGCCAGCTCACCCCAGGCGTTAGCGTATAAGGACTACGAGCAGTACTTC.

The J gene is TRBJ2-2, the V gene TRBV19; 14 nucleotides agree with TRBD2. J was trimmed by 6 bases and V by 3 bases; bases with no gene match: 6. The germline V gene encodes CDR1 LNHDA and CDR2 SQIVND (reference sequence). This CDR3 is built from 17 residues. Here the CDR3 DNA reads TGTGCCAGTAGTATTGTTGGGACTAGCGGGAGTCCCGGGGAGCTGTTTTTT. This sequence encodes CASSIVGTSGSPGELFF.

V is TRBV7-2 and J is TRBJ1-2; 9 bases match TRBD1. Germline V gene data show CDR1 as SGHTA and CDR2 as FQGNSA. The CDR3 is made up of 15 amino acids. V dropped 1 base and J dropped 8; count of bases not matched to a gene: 8. The CDR3 loop reads CASSLGRGTGHGYTF. In DNA, the CDR3 is TGTGCCAGCAGCTTAGGGAGGGGGACAGGGCACGGCTACACCTTC.

The chain recombines TRBV7-3 with TRBJ1-1; TRBD1 matches 8 bases. With V trimmed by 5 bases and J by 4 bases, 3 bases remained unmatched. The germline CDR1 and CDR2 sequences are SGHTA and FQGTGA. CDR3 length: 13 residues. The chain's CDR3 is CASSADRGTEAFF. In DNA form, the CDR3 reads TGTGCCAGCAGCGCCGACAGGGGCACTGAAGCTTTCTTT.

V is TRBV5-1 and J is TRBJ2-7; 9 bases map to TRBD1. CDR3 size: 14 residues. Germline V CDR1 and CDR2: SGHRS, YFSETQ. V was clipped by 0 bases and J by 4 bases; unmatched bases: 2. The CDR3 is CASSLGGTGYEQYF. CDR3 nucleotides: TGCGCCAGCAGCTTGGGGGGGACAGGGTACGAGCAGTACTTC.

The chain employs TRBV9 and TRBJ1-1, with D possibly TRBD1 on 5 matching bases. Trimming stripped 0 bases from V and 0 bases from J, with 9 bases between. Germline loops: CDR1 SGDLS, CDR2 YYNGEE. The CDR3 is 15 amino acids. In DNA form, the CDR3 reads TGTGCCAGCAGCGTAGTCGGGGGAGTGAACACTGAAGCTTTCTTT. Protein: CASSVVGGVNTEAFF.

CDR3 region: CASSFRPSGSSYEQYF. The CDR3 nucleotides read TGCGCCAGCAGCTTTCGGCCTAGCGGAAGCTCCTACGAGCAGTACTTC. The rearrangement joins TRBV5-1 to TRBJ2-7, with 7 bases fitting TRBD2. The CDR3 extends over 16 amino acids. J was trimmed by 0 bases and V by 2 bases; bases with no gene match: 8. From germline, CDR1 is SGHRS and CDR2 YFSETQ.

The gene calls are TRBV6-1 and TRBJ1-5; D is possibly TRBD1 (5 bases). The CDR3 totals 14 residues. Germline lookup yields CDR1 MNHNS and CDR2 SASEGT. Trimming took 8 bases from V and 0 from J, leaving 11 bases between them. CDR3 loop: CASVWDYSNQPQHF. The CDR3 bases are TGTGCCAGCGTGTGGGACTATAGCAATCAGCCCCAGCATTTT.

In its sample, this clone was seen a few times. The CDR3 DNA is TGTGCCTGGAGATACGGACTAGCGGGAGTAGTTAGCACCGGGGAGCTGTTTTTT. Its protein is CAWRYGLAGVVSTGELFF. The chain employs TRBV30 and TRBJ2-2, with 13 bases that match TRBD2. From germline, CDR1 is GTSNPN and CDR2 SVGIG (reference sequence). V was clipped by 3 bases and J by 4 bases; unmatched bases: 11. This CDR3 contains 18 residues.

The chain is built from TRBV5-6 and TRBJ1-1, with D perhaps TRBD1 (5 bases). Trimming cost V 4 bases and J 6 bases, with 10 bases left between them. The germline gives CDR1 SGHDT, CDR2 YYEEEE. The CDR3 extends over 12 amino acids. CDR3: CASSNGTSEAFF. DNA for the CDR3: TGTGCCAGCAGCAACGGGACTTCTGAAGCTTTCTTT.